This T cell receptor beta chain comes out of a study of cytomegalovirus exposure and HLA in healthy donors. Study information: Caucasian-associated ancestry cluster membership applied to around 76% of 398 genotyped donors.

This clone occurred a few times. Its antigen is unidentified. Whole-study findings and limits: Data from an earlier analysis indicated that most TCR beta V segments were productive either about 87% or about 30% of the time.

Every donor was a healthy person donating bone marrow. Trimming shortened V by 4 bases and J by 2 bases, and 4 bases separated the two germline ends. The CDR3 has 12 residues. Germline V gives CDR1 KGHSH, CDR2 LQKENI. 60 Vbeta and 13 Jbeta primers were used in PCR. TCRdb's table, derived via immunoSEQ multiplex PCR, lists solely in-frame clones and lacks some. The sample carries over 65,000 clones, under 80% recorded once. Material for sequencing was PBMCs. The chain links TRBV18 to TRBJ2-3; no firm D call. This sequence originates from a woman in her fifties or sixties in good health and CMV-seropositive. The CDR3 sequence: CASSLYTDTQYF. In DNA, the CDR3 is TGTGCCAGCTCACTGTACACAGATACGCAGTATTTT.